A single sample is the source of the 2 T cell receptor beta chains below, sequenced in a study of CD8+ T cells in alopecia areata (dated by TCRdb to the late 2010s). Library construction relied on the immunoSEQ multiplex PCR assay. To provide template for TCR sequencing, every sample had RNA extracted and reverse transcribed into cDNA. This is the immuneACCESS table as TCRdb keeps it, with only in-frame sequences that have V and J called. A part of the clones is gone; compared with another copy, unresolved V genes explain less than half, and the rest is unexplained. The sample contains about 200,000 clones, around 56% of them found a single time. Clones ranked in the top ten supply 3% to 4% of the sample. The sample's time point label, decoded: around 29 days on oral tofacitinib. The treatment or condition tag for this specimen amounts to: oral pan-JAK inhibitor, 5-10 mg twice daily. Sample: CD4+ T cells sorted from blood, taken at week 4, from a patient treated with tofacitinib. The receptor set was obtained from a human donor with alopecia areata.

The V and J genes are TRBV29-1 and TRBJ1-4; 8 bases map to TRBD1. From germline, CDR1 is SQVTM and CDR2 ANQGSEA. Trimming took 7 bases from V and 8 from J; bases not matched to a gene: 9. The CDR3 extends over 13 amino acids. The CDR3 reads CSALTGGSEKLFF. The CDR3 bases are TGCAGCGCACTCACAGGGGGGTCCGAAAAACTGTTTTTT.

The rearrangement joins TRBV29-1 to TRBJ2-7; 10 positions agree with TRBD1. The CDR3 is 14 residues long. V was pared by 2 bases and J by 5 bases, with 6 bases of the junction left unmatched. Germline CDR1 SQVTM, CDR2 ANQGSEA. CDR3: CSVEMGQGTNEQYF. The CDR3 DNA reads TGCAGCGTTGAAATGGGACAGGGGACTAACGAGCAGTACTTC.